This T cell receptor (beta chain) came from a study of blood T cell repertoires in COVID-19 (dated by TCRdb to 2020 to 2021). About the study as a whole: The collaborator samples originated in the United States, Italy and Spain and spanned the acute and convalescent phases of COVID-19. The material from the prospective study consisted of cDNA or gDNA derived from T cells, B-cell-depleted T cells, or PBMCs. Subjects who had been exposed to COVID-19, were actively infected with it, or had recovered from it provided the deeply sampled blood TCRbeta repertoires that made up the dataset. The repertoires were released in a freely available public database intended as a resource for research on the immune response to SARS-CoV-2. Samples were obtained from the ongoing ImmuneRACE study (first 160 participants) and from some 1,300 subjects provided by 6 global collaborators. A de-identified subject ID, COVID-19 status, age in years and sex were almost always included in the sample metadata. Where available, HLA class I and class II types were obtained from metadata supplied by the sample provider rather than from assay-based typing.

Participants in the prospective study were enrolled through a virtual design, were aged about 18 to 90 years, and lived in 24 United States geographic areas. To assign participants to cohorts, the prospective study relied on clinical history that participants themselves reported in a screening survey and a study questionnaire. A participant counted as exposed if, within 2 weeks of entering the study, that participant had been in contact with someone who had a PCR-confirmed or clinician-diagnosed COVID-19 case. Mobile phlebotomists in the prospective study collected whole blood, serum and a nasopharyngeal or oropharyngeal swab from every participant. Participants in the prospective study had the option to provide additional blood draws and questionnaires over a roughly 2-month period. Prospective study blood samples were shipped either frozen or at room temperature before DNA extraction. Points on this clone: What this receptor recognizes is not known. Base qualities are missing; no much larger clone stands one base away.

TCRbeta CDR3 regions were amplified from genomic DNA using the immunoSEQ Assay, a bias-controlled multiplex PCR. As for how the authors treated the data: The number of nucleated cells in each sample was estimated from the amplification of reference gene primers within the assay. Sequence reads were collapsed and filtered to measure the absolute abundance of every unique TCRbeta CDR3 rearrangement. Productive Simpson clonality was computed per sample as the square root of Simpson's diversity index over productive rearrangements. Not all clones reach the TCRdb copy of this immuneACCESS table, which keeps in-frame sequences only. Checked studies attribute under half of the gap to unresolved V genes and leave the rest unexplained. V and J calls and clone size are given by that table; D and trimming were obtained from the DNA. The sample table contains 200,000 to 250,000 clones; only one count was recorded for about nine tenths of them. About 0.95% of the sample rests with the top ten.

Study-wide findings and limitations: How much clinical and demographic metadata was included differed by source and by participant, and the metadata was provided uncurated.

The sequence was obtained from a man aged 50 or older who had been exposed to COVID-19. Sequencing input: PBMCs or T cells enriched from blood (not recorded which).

The CDR3 loop reads CASSVVYPTSGVNEQFF. The sequenced DNA is TGTGCCAGCAGCGTAGTGTACCCGACTAGCGGGGTCAATGAGCAGTTCTTC. Rearrangement joined TRBV9 to TRBJ2-1, and 11 junction bases match TRBD2. V and J are trimmed by 0 bases and 6 bases, and the gene matches miss 8 bases of the junction. Inclusive of the bounding cysteine and phenylalanine, the CDR3 is 17 residues long. The entry retains the CDR3 DNA only, 51 bases that are in frame from base 1. The germline V gene specifies SGDLS as CDR1 and YYNGEE as CDR2.